This section outlines one TCR beta chain sequence together with its context. Its target is not known. Being one base from a much bigger clone, this may be a read error. Presence of unique molecular identifiers characterized the TCR beta cDNA libraries. From approximately 0.95 to 9.8 million T cells, around 500,000 cDNA molecules were obtained. TCRdb re-called the PCR reads through MiXCR, storing one row per CDR3 protein. Here the sample spans approximately 570,000 distinct CDR3 sequences, 44% being singletons. The sample originates from a study of post-analysis software for immune sequencing data. Findings and caveats of the study: Among roughly 5 TRBV segments more frequent in patients than controls were TRBV5-6, TRBV5-1 and TRBV20-1.

This CDR3 is 14 amino acids long. Germline assignment: CDR1 DFQATT and CDR2 SNEGSKA (reference sequence). V gave up 3 bases and J gave up 9 bases; unmatched junction bases: 9. This receptor was taken from a girl aged 5 to 17 with multiple sclerosis. The chain employs TRBV20-1 and TRBJ2-4; 9 bases are shared with TRBD1. The sample taken for sequencing was blood. DNA for the CDR3: TGCAGTGCTAGGCCCTCCGGGACAGGGCGCATTCAGTACTTC. Its translation is CSARPSGTGRIQYF.